This T cell receptor beta chain was profiled in a study of T cells in localized non-small cell lung cancer. Whole-study results and caveats: There were a median roughly 59 of the top 100 tumor clones appearing in adjacent lung. Tumor showed lower T cell clonality than uninvolved adjacent lung, where it was highest.

Worth noting for this clone: What it binds is unknown.

Data came from immunoSEQ multiplex PCR; TCRdb stores just in-frame clones and leaves some out. The sample lists almost 4,000 clones; around 30% were seen once. The receptor's source is a man aged 40-75 years with stage II lung adenocarcinoma. The starting material was lung tumor tissue, obtained before any cancer treatment.

This CDR3 is CASSFGLAGGLGNEQFF. The CDR3 nucleotides are TGTGCCAGCAGCTTCGGACTAGCGGGGGGCTTAGGGAATGAGCAGTTCTTC. The chain is built from TRBV11-3 and TRBJ2-1; 14 bases agree with TRBD2. From germline, CDR1 is SGHNT and CDR2 YENEEA. The CDR3 consists of 17 residues. V lost 3 bases, J lost 7 bases, and 8 bases stayed unmatched.